This T cell receptor (beta chain) was sequenced in a study of shared clonotypes between healthy human individuals. Trimming removed 0 bases at V and 7 bases at J, with 16 bases between. The CDR3 is 16 amino acids. Germline V gives CDR1 GTSNPN, CDR2 SVGIG (reference sequence). The CD4+ fraction was divided into a CD45RA+ naive subset and a CD45RA-negative memory subset. The assay was immunoSEQ multiplex PCR, and TCRdb's table has in-frame clones only and misses some. The table includes a few million clones, 95% detected once. This rearrangement joins TRBV30 to TRBJ1-6; the D gene is possibly TRBD1 (5 bases). The sample taken for sequencing was naive CD4+ T cells sorted from blood. The subset was: CD45RA+ positively selected. This sequence was found in a man between 18 and 35 years old in good health. The CDR3 spells CAWSVPPSGPNSPLHF. The CDR3, as DNA: TGTGCCTGGAGTGTACCCCCCTCGGGGCCGAATTCACCCCTCCACTTT.